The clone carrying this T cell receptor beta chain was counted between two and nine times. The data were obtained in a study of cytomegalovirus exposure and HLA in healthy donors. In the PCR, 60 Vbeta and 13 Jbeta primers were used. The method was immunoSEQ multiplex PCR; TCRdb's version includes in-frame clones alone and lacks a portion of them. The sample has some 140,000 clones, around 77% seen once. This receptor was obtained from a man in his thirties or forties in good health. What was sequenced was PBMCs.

The CDR3 region is CASSGAGHGYTF. The DNA for the CDR3 is TGTGCCAGCAGTGGAGCGGGCCATGGCTACACCTTC. The chain links TRBV25-1 to TRBJ1-2; D is undetermined. Germline CDR1 is MGHDK and CDR2 is SYGVNS. V dropped 4 bases and J dropped 6 bases, with 9 bases sitting between them. The CDR3 sequence is 12 residues long.